These T cell receptor beta chains were read from a single sample in a study of T cell repertoires in cytomegalovirus infection. TCRdb recomputed calls from the reads with MiXCR, one row per CDR3 protein. The table includes 550,000 to 700,000 distinct CDR3 sequences, roughly 42% detected once. The antigens for these receptors are not known. The specimen was cultured PBMCs, collected from culture after CMV antigen stimulation. The receptor source for this set is a human donor in good health (CMV status not recorded). Some clones in this sample may be carry-over from other donors' samples. CDR3s include the opening cysteine and the closing phenylalanine or tryptophan. Fields, in order: J gene, clone size, V gene, D gene, CDR3 protein, CDR3 DNA. D genes are given only for firm matches. Clone size appears in some rows only: once, few, many, or a class for an expanded clone.

J: TRBJ2-3
size: .
V: TRBV4-1
D: .
CDR3: CASSQHVRTDTQYF
DNA: TGCGCCAGCAGCCAACACGTAAGAACAGATACGCAGTATTTT

J: TRBJ2-3
size: once
V: TRBV20-1
D: TRBD2
CDR3: CSAFEGLATPADTQYF
DNA: TGCAGTGCTTTCGAGGGACTAGCGACCCCCGCAGATACGCAGTATTTT

J: TRBJ1-2
size: .
V: TRBV12-3/TRBV12-4
D: .
CDR3: CASRGDGSYGYTF
DNA: TGTGCCAGCAGGGGGGACGGATCCTATGGCTACACCTTC

J: TRBJ1-3
size: .
V: TRBV7-9
D: .
CDR3: CASSLAGRISGNTIYF
DNA: TGTGCCAGCAGCTTAGCTGGGAGGATCTCTGGAAACACCATATATTTT

J: TRBJ2-1
size: .
V: TRBV6-1
D: TRBD2
CDR3: CASLAGSYNEQFF
DNA: TGTGCCAGTTTAGCGGGATCGTACAATGAGCAGTTCTTC

J: TRBJ1-4
size: .
V: TRBV6-6
D: .
CDR3: CASSFQHGTDNEKLFF
DNA: TGTGCCAGCAGTTTCCAACACGGGACTGATAATGAAAAACTGTTTTTT

J: TRBJ2-7
size: many
V: TRBV7-2
D: .
CDR3: CASSRGQSTSYEQYF
DNA: TGTGCCAGCAGCCGTGGACAGTCTACATCCTACGAGCAGTACTTC

J: TRBJ1-3
size: .
V: TRBV9
D: .
CDR3: CASSVGIGEFSGNTIYF
DNA: TGTGCCAGCAGCGTAGGAATAGGAGAATTCTCTGGAAACACCATATATTTT

J: TRBJ1-2
size: .
V: TRBV7-8
D: .
CDR3: CASMAGLGYGYTF
DNA: TGTGCCAGCATGGCCGGCTTGGGGTATGGCTACACCTTC

J: TRBJ2-1
size: .
V: TRBV5-4
D: .
CDR3: CASSDPLAGRGNEQFF
DNA: TGTGCCAGCAGCGACCCACTTGCGGGCAGGGGAAATGAGCAGTTCTTC

J: TRBJ1-1
size: few
V: TRBV7-8
D: .
CDR3: CASSPYPENTEAFF
DNA: TGTGCCAGCAGCCCCTACCCGGAGAACACTGAAGCTTTCTTT

J: TRBJ1-6
size: .
V: TRBV27
D: TRBD1
CDR3: CASSLFGQGINSPLHF
DNA: TGTGCCAGCAGTTTATTCGGACAGGGCATTAATTCACCCCTCCACTTT

J: TRBJ2-5
size: .
V: TRBV6-1
D: TRBD1
CDR3: CASSEGGRGLDETQYF
DNA: TGTGCCAGCAGTGAGGGAGGCAGGGGGCTGGATGAGACCCAGTACTTC

J: TRBJ1-2
size: few
V: TRBV4-1
D: TRBD1
CDR3: CASSRAAPGGAYYGYTF
DNA: TGCGCCAGCAGCCGTGCAGCTCCAGGGGGCGCATACTATGGCTACACCTTC

J: TRBJ1-2
size: .
V: TRBV27
D: .
CDR3: CASSRKAAHGYTF
DNA: TGTGCCAGCAGTAGAAAGGCAGCTCATGGCTACACCTTC

J: TRBJ2-5
size: .
V: TRBV7-2
D: .
CDR3: CASSFSRLAQETQYF
DNA: TGTGCCAGCAGCTTCTCCCGGCTAGCCCAAGAGACCCAGTACTTC

J: TRBJ2-2
size: .
V: TRBV6-1
D: .
CDR3: CASSFGPGADTGELFF
DNA: TGTGCCAGCAGTTTCGGGCCGGGAGCGGACACCGGGGAGCTGTTTTTT

J: TRBJ2-3
size: .
V: TRBV12-5
D: .
CDR3: CASGGGGTDTQYF
DNA: TGTGCTAGCGGGGGCGGAGGCACAGATACGCAGTATTTT

J: TRBJ2-1
size: few
V: TRBV12-3/TRBV12-4
D: .
CDR3: CASSFAQTDNEQFF
DNA: TGTGCCAGCAGTTTCGCCCAAACCGACAATGAGCAGTTCTTC

J: TRBJ2-7
size: .
V: TRBV5-1
D: TRBD2
CDR3: CASRLDTSGGMEQYF
DNA: TGCGCCAGCAGGTTGGATACTAGCGGGGGTATGGAGCAGTACTTC

J: TRBJ2-7
size: few
V: TRBV12-3/TRBV12-4
D: .
CDR3: CASSSKDKDSEQYF
DNA: TGTGCCAGCAGTTCCAAGGATAAGGATAGCGAGCAGTACTTC

J: TRBJ2-5
size: few
V: TRBV18
D: .
CDR3: CASSQMERPETQYF
DNA: TGTGCCAGCTCACAAATGGAGCGACCAGAGACCCAGTACTTC